This TCR beta chain was documented in a study of OX40 agonist ivuxolimab in advanced cancers. Study details: Patients enrolled in dose escalation were diagnosed with hepatocellular carcinoma, melanoma, renal cell or head and neck cancer. General study results and limits: Relative to CD4+ cells, CD8+ T cells on average had more expanded clones.

Details on this clone: Antigen: not known.

TCRdb keeps only in-frame clones here, not all; method: immunoSEQ multiplex PCR. The table shows almost 50,000 clones, with approximately 80% occurring only once. The CDR3 loop spans 15 amino acids. Trimming removed 1 base from V and 3 bases from J; junction bases left unmatched: 3. Germline V CDR1 and CDR2: LNHDA, SQIVND (reference sequence). The sequencing used CD4+ or CD8+ T cells sorted from blood, collected in a trial of the OX40 agonist ivuxolimab. The sequence was obtained from an adult with an advanced solid tumor such as melanoma, head and neck, liver or kidney cancer. The rearrangement joins TRBV19 to TRBJ2-1; 7 nucleotides line up with TRBD1. DNA of the CDR3: TGTGCCAGTAGTATAGGGGACAGTTACTACAATGAGCAGTTCTTC. Translating gives CASSIGDSYYNEQFF. Supplemented by reference TRBV19 and TRBJ2-1, the full variable domain reads DGGITQSPKYLFRKEGQNVTLSCEQNLNHDAMYWYRQDPGQGLRLIYYSQIVNDFQKGDIAEGYSVSREKKESFPLTVTSAQKNPTAFYLCASSIGDSYYNEQFFGPGTRLTVL.